Shown below are 14 T cell receptor beta chains from a single sample sequenced in a study of cytomegalovirus exposure and HLA in healthy donors. The PCR had 60 Vbeta and 13 Jbeta primers. Sequencing was performed with immunoSEQ multiplex PCR; in TCRdb, only in-frame clones are kept and a portion is missing. This sample has a few hundred thousand clones, with roughly 81% found just once. The material sequenced was PBMCs. Receptors were obtained from a woman in her thirties or forties in good health and CMV-seropositive.

V and J are TRBV19 and TRBJ2-3, with D possibly TRBD2 on 5 matching bases. V lost 0 bases to trimming and J lost 5 bases, with 6 bases between them. This CDR3 is built from 13 residues. Germline CDR1 is LNHDA and CDR2 is SQIVND (reference sequence). The CDR3 reads CASSIDGGDTQYF. As DNA, the CDR3 is TGTGCCAGTAGTATAGATGGAGGAGATACGCAGTATTTT.

This clone appeared a single time. The V gene is TRBV6-1, the J gene TRBJ1-2, with 11 bases identical to TRBD1. CDR1 is MNHNS, CDR2 SASEGT, per germline. The trim removed 6 bases at V and 5 bases at J, leaving 5 bases unmatched. This CDR3 has 14 residues. The CDR3 sequence: CASRGQGEGYGYTF. The CDR3, as DNA: TGTGCCAGCAGGGGACAGGGGGAAGGATATGGCTACACCTTC.

This rearrangement joins TRBV29-1 to TRBJ1-2; 7 positions match TRBD1. Germline-derived CDR1 and CDR2 are SQVTM and ANQGSEA. The CDR3 runs to 11 residues. The J segment lost 7 bases and the V segment lost 5 bases, leaving 4 bases of the junction unmatched. The CDR3 region is CSVTRGFGYTF. The CDR3 DNA follows: TGCAGCGTTACCAGGGGGTTTGGCTACACCTTC. Full variable domain (missing parts from reference TRBV29-1 and TRBJ1-2): SAVISQKPSRDICQRGTSLTIQCQVDSQVTMMFWYRQQPGQSLTLIATANQGSEATYESGFVIDKFPISRPNLTFSTLTVSNMSPEDSSIYLCSVTRGFGYTFGSGTRLTVV.

The gene calls are TRBV30 and TRBJ1-1, with 8 bases fitting TRBD1. Germline V gene lookup returns CDR1 GTSNPN and CDR2 SVGIG (reference sequence). V was clipped by 4 bases and J by 0 bases; unmatched bases: 4. The CDR3 contains 14 residues. CDR3 sequence: CAWILQGVNTEAFF. CDR3 sequence (DNA): TGTGCCTGGATTTTACAGGGGGTGAACACTGAAGCTTTCTTT.

This sequence joins TRBV6-5 and TRBJ2-7; TRBD2 agrees at 8 bases. From germline, CDR1 is MNHEY and CDR2 SVGAGI. The V and J ends lost 0 bases and 13 bases, in that order; junction bases with no gene match: 11. This CDR3 has 14 amino acids. CDR3 residues: CASSYSVFLREVYF. As DNA, the CDR3 is TGTGCCAGCAGTTACTCGGTTTTTCTGCGGGAGGTATACTTC.

The CDR3 DNA is TGTGCCAGCAGCTTGAACATGAACACTGAAGCTTTCTTT. Translated, it gives CASSLNMNTEAFF. The chain carries TRBV5-6 and TRBJ1-1; D gene unclear. This CDR3 comprises 13 residues. Germline CDR1 and CDR2: SGHDT and YYEEEE. Trimming removed 1 base at V and 0 bases at J, with 4 bases between.

J is TRBJ2-1 and V is TRBV6-5; possible D gene TRBD1, 5 bases. The CDR3 covers 16 residues. The V gene lost 3 bases and the J gene lost 0 bases, with 12 bases spanning the gap. In germline, CDR1 is MNHEY, CDR2 SVGAGI. CDR3 amino acids: CASSYSDSRSYNEQFF. The CDR3 DNA reads TGTGCCAGCAGTTATTCCGACAGTCGCTCCTACAATGAGCAGTTCTTC.

The chain joins TRBV9 to TRBJ2-3, with D maybe TRBD1 (5 bases). V was shortened by 2 bases and J by 4 bases, with 8 bases between the two germline ends. This CDR3 comprises 13 residues. CDR1 and CDR2 from the germline V gene are SGDLS and YYNGEE. The DNA of the CDR3 is TGTGCCAGCAGCGTTAAACAGGCAGATACGCAGTATTTT. Translating gives CASSVKQADTQYF.

Comments on this clone: Additional DNA sequences in this sample encode the identical CDR3. The V gene is TRBV9, the J gene TRBJ1-1, with D tentatively TRBD1 (5 bases). V was clipped by 0 bases and J by 6 bases, with 9 bases between them. This CDR3 has 13 residues. Germline values: CDR1 SGDLS, CDR2 YYNGEE. CDR3 nucleotide sequence: TGTGCCAGCAGCGTAGTGGGGGGGGCTGAAGCTTTCTTT. Translated: CASSVVGGAEAFF.

This clone appeared a single time. The chain carries TRBV27 and TRBJ2-1; the match to TRBD1 covers 7 bases. V was clipped by 8 bases and J by 8 bases; unmatched bases: 18. This CDR3 is built from 16 residues. The V gene's germline CDR1 is MNHEY and CDR2 SMNVEV (reference sequence). The CDR3 DNA follows: TGTGCCAGCCGTCCTTCACTAAACAGGGGTGGCGATGAGCAGTTCTTC. Translation: CASRPSLNRGGDEQFF.

The chain recombines TRBV2 with TRBJ1-4; TRBD1 is a possible D gene (5 bases). Germline assignment: CDR1 SNHLY and CDR2 FYNNEI. V lost 6 bases and J 8 bases, leaving 19 bases between the germline ends. The CDR3 consists of 15 residues. CDR3 residues: CASRAEAGSGEKLFF. CDR3 coding DNA: TGTGCCAGCAGGGCGGAGGCAGGGAGCGGGGAAAAACTGTTTTTT.

The rearrangement joins TRBV2 to TRBJ2-7; the match to TRBD2 covers 8 bases. Germline loops: CDR1 SNHLY, CDR2 FYNNEI. The CDR3 spans 14 residues. Losses at the gene ends were 5 bases for V and 2 bases for J; bases not matched to a gene: 5. The CDR3 DNA sequence: TGTGCCAGCAGTTCCGGGACTAGTACCTACGAGCAGTACTTC. This encodes CASSSGTSTYEQYF.

This chain links TRBV6-1 with TRBJ1-5; 7 bases fit TRBD1. The CDR3 length is 15 residues. V lost 5 bases, J lost 2 bases, and 6 bases stayed unmatched. In germline, CDR1 is MNHNS, CDR2 SASEGT. Here the CDR3 DNA reads TGTGCCAGCAGTAAGACAGGGACAGGCAATCAGCCCCAGCATTTT. This encodes CASSKTGTGNQPQHF.

This chain uses TRBV4-2 with TRBJ2-5, with D perhaps TRBD1 (6 bases). From germline, CDR1 is LGHNA and CDR2 YNFKEQ. With 1 base removed from V and 4 bases from J, the gap between germline ends came to 13 bases. The CDR3 extends over 15 amino acids. CDR3 loop: CASSQGTEMRETQYF. CDR3 sequence (DNA): TGTGCCAGCAGCCAAGGGACAGAGATGCGAGAGACCCAGTACTTC.